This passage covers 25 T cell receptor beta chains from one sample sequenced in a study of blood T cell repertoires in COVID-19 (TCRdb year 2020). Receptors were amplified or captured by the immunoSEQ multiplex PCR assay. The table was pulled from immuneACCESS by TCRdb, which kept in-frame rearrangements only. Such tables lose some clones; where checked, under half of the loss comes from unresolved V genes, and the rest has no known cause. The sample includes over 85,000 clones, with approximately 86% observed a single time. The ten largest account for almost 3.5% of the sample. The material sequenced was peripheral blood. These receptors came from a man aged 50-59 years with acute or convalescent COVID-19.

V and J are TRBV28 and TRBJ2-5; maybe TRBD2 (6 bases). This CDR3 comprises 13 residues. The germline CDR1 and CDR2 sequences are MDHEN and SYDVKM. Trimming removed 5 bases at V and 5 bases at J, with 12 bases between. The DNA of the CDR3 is TGTGCCAGCAGTCCGACTAGGGTCGAGACCCAGTACTTC. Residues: CASSPTRVETQYF.

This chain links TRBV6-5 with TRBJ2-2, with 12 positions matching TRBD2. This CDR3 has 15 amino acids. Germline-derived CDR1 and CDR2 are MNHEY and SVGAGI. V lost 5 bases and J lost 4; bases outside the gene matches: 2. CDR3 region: CASSKTSGGTGELFF. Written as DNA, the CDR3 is TGTGCCAGCAGTAAGACTAGCGGGGGCACCGGGGAGCTGTTTTTT.

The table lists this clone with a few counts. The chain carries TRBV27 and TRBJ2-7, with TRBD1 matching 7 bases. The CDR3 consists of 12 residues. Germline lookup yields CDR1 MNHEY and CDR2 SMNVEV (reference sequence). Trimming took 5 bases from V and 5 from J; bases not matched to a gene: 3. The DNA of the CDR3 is TGTGCCAGCAGTATACAGGGGAACGAGCAGTACTTC. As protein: CASSIQGNEQYF.

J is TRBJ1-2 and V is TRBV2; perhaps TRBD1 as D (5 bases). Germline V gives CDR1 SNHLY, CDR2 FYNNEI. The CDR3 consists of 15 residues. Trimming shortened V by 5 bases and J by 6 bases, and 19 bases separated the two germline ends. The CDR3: CASSKMVGLRNGYTF. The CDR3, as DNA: TGTGCCAGCAGTAAAATGGTGGGACTGAGAAATGGCTACACCTTC. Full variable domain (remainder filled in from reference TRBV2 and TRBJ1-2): EPEVTQTPSHQVTQMGQEVILRCVPISNHLYFYWYRQILGQKVEFLVSFYNNEISEKSEIFDDQFSVERPDGSNFTLKIRSTKLEDSAMYFCASSKMVGLRNGYTFGSGTRLTVV.

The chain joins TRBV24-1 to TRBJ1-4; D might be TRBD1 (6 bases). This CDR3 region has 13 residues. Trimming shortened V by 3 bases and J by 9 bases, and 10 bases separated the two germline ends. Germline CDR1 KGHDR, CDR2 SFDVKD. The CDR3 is CATSDGGGQKLFF. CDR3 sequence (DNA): TGTGCCACCAGTGATGGGGGGGGGCAAAAACTGTTTTTT.

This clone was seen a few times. This CDR3 reads CATSRPGGNTGELFF. The CDR3 nucleotides read TGTGCCACCAGCCGACCGGGAGGGAACACCGGGGAGCTGTTTTTT. The chain recombines TRBV15 with TRBJ2-2; 7 positions match TRBD2. Germline V CDR1 and CDR2: LNHNV, YYDKDF (reference sequence). Trimming removed 5 bases from V and 1 base from J; junction bases left unmatched: 4. The CDR3 has 15 residues.

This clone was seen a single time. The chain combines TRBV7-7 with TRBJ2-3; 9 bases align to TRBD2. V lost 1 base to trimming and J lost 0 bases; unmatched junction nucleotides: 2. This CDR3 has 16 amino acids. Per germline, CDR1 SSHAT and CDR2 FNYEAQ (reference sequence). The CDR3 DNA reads TGTGCCAGCAGCTTAGGTCTAGCGGGAAGCACAGATACGCAGTATTTT. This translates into CASSLGLAGSTDTQYF.

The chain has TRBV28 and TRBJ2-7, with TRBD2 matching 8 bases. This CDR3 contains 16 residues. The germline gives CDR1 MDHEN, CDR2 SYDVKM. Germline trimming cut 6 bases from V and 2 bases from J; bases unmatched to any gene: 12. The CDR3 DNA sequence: TGTGCCAGCAGAGGTCCTAGCGGGTATAGAGCCTACGAGCAGTACTTC. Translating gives CASRGPSGYRAYEQYF.

The CDR3 loop reads CASSPSGTSGSTDTQYF. The DNA for the CDR3 is TGTGCCAGCAGCCCTTCCGGGACTAGCGGGAGCACAGATACGCAGTATTTT. The chain has TRBV7-9 and TRBJ2-3; 12 bases are a match to TRBD2. CDR1 and CDR2 (germline): SEHNR, FQNEAQ (reference sequence). The CDR3 sequence is 17 residues long. V shed 5 bases and J 0 bases; nucleotides not matched to a gene: 6.

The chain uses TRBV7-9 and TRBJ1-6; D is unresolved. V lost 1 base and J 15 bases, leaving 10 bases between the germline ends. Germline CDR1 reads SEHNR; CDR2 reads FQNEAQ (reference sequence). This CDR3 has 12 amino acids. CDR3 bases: TGTGCCAGCAGCTTAGGCCCCGGGGACCTCCACTTT. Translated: CASSLGPGDLHF.

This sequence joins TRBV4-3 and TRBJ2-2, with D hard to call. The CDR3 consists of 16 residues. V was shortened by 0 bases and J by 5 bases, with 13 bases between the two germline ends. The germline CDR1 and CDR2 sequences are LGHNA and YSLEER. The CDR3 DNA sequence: TGCGCCAGCAGCCAAGATGACACCAGGTTGACCGGGGAGCTGTTTTTT. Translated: CASSQDDTRLTGELFF.

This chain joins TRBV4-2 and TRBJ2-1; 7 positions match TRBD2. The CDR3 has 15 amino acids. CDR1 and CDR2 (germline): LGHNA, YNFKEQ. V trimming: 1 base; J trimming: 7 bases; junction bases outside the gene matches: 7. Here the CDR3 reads CASSQGGGGRNEQFF. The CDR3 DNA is TGTGCCAGCAGCCAAGGGGGCGGGGGAAGGAATGAGCAGTTCTTC.

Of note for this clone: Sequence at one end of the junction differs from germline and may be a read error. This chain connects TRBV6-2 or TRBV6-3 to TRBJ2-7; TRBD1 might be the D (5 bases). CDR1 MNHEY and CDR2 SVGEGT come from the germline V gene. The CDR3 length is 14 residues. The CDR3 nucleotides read TGTGCCAGCAGTCACTCCCGGACAAGCTACGAGCAGTACTTC. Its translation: CASSHSRTSYEQYF.

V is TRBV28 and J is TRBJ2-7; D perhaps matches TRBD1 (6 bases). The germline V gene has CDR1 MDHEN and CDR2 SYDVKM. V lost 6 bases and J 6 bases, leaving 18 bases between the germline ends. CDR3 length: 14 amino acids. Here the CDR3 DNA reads TGTGCCAGCAGACTACAGGGTGGTTCGGGCGAGCAGTACTTC. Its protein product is CASRLQGGSGEQYF.

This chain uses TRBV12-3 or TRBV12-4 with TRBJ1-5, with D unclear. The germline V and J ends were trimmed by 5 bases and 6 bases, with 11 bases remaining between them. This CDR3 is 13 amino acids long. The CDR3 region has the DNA TGTGCCAGCAGTCCTTACCTAGGTCAGCCCCAGCATTTT. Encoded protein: CASSPYLGQPQHF.

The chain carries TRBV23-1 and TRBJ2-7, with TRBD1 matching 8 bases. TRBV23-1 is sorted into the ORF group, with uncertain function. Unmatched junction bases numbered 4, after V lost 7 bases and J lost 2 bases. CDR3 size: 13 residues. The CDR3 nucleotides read TGCGCCAGCAAAGACAGGGGAACCTACGAGCAGTACTTC. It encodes CASKDRGTYEQYF.

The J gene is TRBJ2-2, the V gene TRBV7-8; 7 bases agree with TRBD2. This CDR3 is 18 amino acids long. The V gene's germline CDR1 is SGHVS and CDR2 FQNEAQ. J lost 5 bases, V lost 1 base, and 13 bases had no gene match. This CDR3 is CASSLGSAAGVWTGELFF. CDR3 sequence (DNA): TGTGCCAGCAGCTTAGGGTCGGCGGCGGGAGTATGGACCGGGGAGCTGTTTTTT.

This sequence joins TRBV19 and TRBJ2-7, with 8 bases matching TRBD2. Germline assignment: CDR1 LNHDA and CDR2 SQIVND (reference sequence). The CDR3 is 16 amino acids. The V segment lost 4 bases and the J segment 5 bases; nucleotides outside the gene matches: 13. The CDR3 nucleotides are TGTGCCAGTAGTACCTTTGGGAGCGGGAGTAAAAACGAGCAGTACTTC. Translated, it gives CASSTFGSGSKNEQYF. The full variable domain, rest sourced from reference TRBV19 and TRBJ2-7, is DGGITQSPKYLFRKEGQNVTLSCEQNLNHDAMYWYRQDPGQGLRLIYYSQIVNDFQKGDIAEGYSVSREKKESFPLTVTSAQKNPTAFYLCASSTFGSGSKNEQYFGPGTRLTVT.

CDR3 nucleotide sequence: TGTGCCAGCAGCCAAGTGACCCTCTTGACAGGGGCCTATGGCTACACCTTC. Its protein is CASSQVTLLTGAYGYTF. This sequence joins TRBV3-1 (or the pseudogene TRBV3-2) and TRBJ1-2; the match to TRBD1 covers 8 bases. CDR1 is LGHDT and CDR2 is YNNKEL in the germline V gene (reference sequence). After removal of 1 base from V and 4 bases from J, the junction contained 11 bases not matched to a gene. CDR3 length equals 17 residues.

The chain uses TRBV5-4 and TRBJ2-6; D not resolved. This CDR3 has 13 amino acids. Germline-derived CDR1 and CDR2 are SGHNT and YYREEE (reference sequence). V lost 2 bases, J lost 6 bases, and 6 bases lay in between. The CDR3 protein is CASSLEEANVLTF. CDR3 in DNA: TGTGCCAGCAGCTTAGAGGAGGCCAACGTCCTGACTTTC.

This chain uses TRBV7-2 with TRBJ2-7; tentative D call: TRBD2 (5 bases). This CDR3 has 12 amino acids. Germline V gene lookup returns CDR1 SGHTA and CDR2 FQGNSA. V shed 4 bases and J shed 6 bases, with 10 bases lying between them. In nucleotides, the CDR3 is TGTGCCAGCAGCTCCTCGAGGGTCGAGCAGTACTTC. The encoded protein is CASSSSRVEQYF. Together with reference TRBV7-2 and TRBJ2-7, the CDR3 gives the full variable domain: GAGVSQSPSNKVTEKGKDVELRCDPISGHTALYWYRQSLGQGLEFLIYFQGNSAPDKSGLPSDRFSAERTGGSVSTLTIQRTQQEDSAVYLCASSSSRVEQYFGPGTRLTVT.

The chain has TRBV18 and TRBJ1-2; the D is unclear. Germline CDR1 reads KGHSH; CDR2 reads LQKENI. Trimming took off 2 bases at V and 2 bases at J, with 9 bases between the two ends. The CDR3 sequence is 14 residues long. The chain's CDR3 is CASSPKAENYGYTF. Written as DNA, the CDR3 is TGTGCCAGCTCACCAAAAGCGGAAAACTATGGCTACACCTTC.

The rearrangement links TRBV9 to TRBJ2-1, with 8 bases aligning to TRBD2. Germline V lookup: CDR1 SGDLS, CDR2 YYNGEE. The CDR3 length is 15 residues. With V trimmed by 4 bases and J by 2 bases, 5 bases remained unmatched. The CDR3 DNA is TGTGCCAGCAGCCCAACGACTAGCGCCTACAATGAGCAGTTCTTC. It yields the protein CASSPTTSAYNEQFF.

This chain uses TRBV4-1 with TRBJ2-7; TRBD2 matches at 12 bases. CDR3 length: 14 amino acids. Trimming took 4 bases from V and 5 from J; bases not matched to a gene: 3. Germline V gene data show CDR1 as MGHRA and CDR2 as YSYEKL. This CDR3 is CASSRTSGKDEQYF. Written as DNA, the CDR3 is TGCGCCAGCAGCCGGACTAGCGGGAAGGACGAGCAGTACTTC.

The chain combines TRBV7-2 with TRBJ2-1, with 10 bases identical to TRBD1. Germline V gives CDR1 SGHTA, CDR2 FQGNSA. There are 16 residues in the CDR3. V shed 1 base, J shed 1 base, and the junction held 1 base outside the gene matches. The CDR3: CASSLGTGGSYNEQFF. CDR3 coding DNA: TGTGCCAGCAGCTTAGGGACAGGGGGTTCCTACAATGAGCAGTTCTTC.